This TCR beta chain was identified during a study of T cell changes during pregnancy in multiple sclerosis. Data came from immunoSEQ multiplex PCR; TCRdb stores just in-frame clones and leaves some out. The data contain around 71,000 clones, roughly nine tenths of them singletons. This CDR3 region has 15 residues. This TCR derives from a female donor with multiple sclerosis, enrolled in a pregnancy study. Sequenced here: peripheral blood, sampled in the third trimester of pregnancy. V gene TRBV21-1 combines with J gene TRBJ2-2; the table's D call, TRBD1, was not checked against the DNA. TRBV21-1 has pseudogene status. CDR3 sequence: CASSRPRQGMEELFF. Here the CDR3 DNA reads TGTGCCAGCAGCCGACCCCGACAGGGGATGGAGGAGCTGTTTTTT.